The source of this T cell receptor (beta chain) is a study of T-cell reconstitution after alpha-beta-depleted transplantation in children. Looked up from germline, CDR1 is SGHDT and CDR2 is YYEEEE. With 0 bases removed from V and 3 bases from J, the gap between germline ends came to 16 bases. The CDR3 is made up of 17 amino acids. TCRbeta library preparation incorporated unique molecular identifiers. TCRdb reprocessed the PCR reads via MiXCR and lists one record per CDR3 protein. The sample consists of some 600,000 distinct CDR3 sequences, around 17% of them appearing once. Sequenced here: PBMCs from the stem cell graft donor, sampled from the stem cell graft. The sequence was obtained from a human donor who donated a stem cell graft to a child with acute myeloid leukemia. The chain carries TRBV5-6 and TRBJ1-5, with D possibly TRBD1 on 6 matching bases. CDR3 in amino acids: CASSLGPPGHTNQPQHF. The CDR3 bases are TGTGCCAGCAGCTTGGGGCCCCCGGGACACACCAATCAGCCCCAGCATTTT.